This is a list of T cell receptor beta chains from one sample in a study of blood T cells in healthy people across ages. TCRdb processed the 5' RACE reads anew with MiXCR; each CDR3 protein has one entry. The sample gives about 290,000 distinct CDR3 sequences, roughly a quarter of which show up once; over 25% is in the top ten. The sample taken for sequencing was blood. The receptors come from a woman in her 70s in good health. Each CDR3 is given with its conserved first and last residue. A D gene is named only where the DNA matches it firmly. A row's size may be missing; if present it is once, few, many or a size class.

13	TRBJ2-5	TRBV29-1	NA	many	CSVDTGFQETQYF	TGCAGCGTAGATACGGGATTCCAAGAGACCCAGTACTTC
15	TRBJ1-2	TRBV27	TRBD1	NA	CASSFLTGGDYGYTF	TGTGCCAGCAGTTTCTTGACAGGGGGCGACTATGGCTACACCTTC
14	TRBJ2-7	TRBV10-3	TRBD2	NA	CAIRLAGASHEQYF	TGTGCCATCCGTCTAGCGGGAGCTTCCCACGAGCAGTACTTC
12	TRBJ2-4	TRBV10-3	TRBD1	medium-sized	CAISEGTAIQYF	TGTGCCATCAGTGAGGGGACAGCAATTCAGTACTTC
19	TRBJ2-1	TRBV5-1	NA	few	CASSSRWLAKRKAYNEQFF	TGCGCCAGCAGCTCCCGTTGGCTAGCGAAGAGGAAGGCCTACAATGAGCAGTTCTTC
15	TRBJ2-4	TRBV6-6	NA	few	CASSPILDQKNIQYF	TGTGCCAGCAGCCCTATCCTCGACCAGAAGAACATTCAGTACTTC
15	TRBJ1-4	TRBV5-1	TRBD1	few	CASSLAGTGSEKLFF	TGCGCCAGCAGTCTCGCCGGGACAGGGTCTGAAAAACTGTTTTTT
12	TRBJ2-7	TRBV3-1	NA	few	CASSQSRGEQYF	TGTGCCAGCAGCCAATCCAGGGGCGAGCAGTACTTC
14	TRBJ1-4	TRBV29-1	TRBD1	NA	CSVEDRGPGEKLFF	TGCAGCGTTGAGGACAGGGGACCAGGCGAAAAACTGTTTTTT
15	TRBJ2-4	TRBV28	NA	NA	CASSPQVIAKNIQYF	TGTGCCAGCAGTCCCCAGGTTATAGCCAAAAACATTCAGTACTTC
15	TRBJ2-5	TRBV11-2	TRBD2	few	CASRGIAGAIDERYF	TGTGCCAGCAGGGGGATAGCGGGAGCAATTGACGAGCGGTACTTC
15	TRBJ2-5	TRBV18	NA	NA	CASSLYRDRQETQYF	TGTGCCAGCTCACTCTACCGGGACCGCCAAGAGACCCAGTACTTC
14	TRBJ2-1	TRBV7-2	NA	many	CASSQRGQRGEQFF	TGTGCCAGCAGCCAACGGGGGCAGAGGGGTGAGCAGTTCTTC
13	TRBJ1-2	TRBV7-2	NA	NA	CASGGRTTYGYTF	TGTGCCTCGGGGGGCAGGACCACCTATGGCTACACCTTC
14	TRBJ2-5	TRBV28	TRBD2	many	CASSISGRGKTQYF	TGTGCCAGCAGTATTAGCGGGAGGGGAAAGACCCAGTACTTC
14	TRBJ2-5	TRBV4-2	NA	NA	CASSKRADRETQYF	TGTGCCAGCAGCAAGAGGGCCGATAGGGAGACCCAGTACTTC
16	TRBJ2-1	TRBV24-1	TRBD2	few	CATSDLKREIGNEQFF	TGTGCCACCAGTGATTTGAAGCGGGAGATTGGCAATGAGCAGTTCTTC
14	TRBJ1-4	TRBV28	NA	NA	CASSRIPTNEKLFF	TGTGCCAGCAGCAGGATTCCAACTAATGAAAAACTGTTTTTT
14	TRBJ2-1	TRBV11-2	NA	few	CASSLEAATNEQFF	TGTGCCAGCAGCTTAGAGGCGGCTACCAATGAGCAGTTCTTC
12	TRBJ2-7	TRBV6-1	NA	NA	CASSGVPYEQYF	TGTGCCAGCAGTGGGGTACCCTACGAGCAGTACTTC
13	TRBJ2-7	TRBV7-2	NA	few	CASSLRASYEQYF	TGTGCCAGCAGCTTACGGGCTTCCTACGAGCAGTACTTC
16	TRBJ2-4	TRBV28	NA	many	CASSPSVTPRKNIQYF	TGTGCCAGCAGCCCTTCAGTGACCCCGCGTAAAAACATTCAGTACTTC
15	TRBJ2-4	TRBV20-1	TRBD1	NA	CSASVGGQGRSIQYF	TGCAGTGCTAGCGTTGGGGGACAGGGTAGGAGCATTCAGTACTTC
15	TRBJ1-3	TRBV9	NA	NA	CASSYRVNSGNTIYF	TGTGCCAGCAGCTACAGGGTCAACTCTGGAAACACCATATATTTT
13	TRBJ2-5	TRBV18	NA	few	CASSQGGKETQYF	TGTGCCAGCTCACAGGGGGGAAAAGAGACCCAGTACTTC
13	TRBJ2-1	TRBV5-1	NA	many	CASSRDEHNEQFF	TGCGCCAGCAGCCGCGACGAACACAATGAGCAGTTCTTC
15	TRBJ2-2	TRBV3-1	TRBD2	NA	CASSQTSGNPGELFF	TGTGCCAGCAGCCAAACTAGCGGGAACCCCGGGGAGCTGTTTTTT
15	TRBJ1-2	TRBV15	NA	NA	CATSRALVGDQGYTF	TGTGCCACCAGCAGGGCATTGGTGGGGGACCAGGGCTACACCTTC
14	TRBJ2-1	TRBV7-9	NA	NA	CASSLASGPNEQFF	TGTGCCAGCAGCTTAGCCTCCGGACCCAATGAGCAGTTCTTC
13	TRBJ1-2	TRBV14	NA	NA	CASSQRQSYGYTF	TGTGCCAGCAGCCAACGACAGAGCTATGGCTACACCTTC
13	TRBJ1-2	TRBV20-1	NA	few	CSARDSDSRGYTF	TGCAGTGCTAGAGATTCTGACAGCAGAGGCTACACCTTC
11	TRBJ2-5	TRBV5-1	NA	many	CASSFKETQYF	TGCGCCAGCAGCTTCAAAGAGACCCAGTACTTC
14	TRBJ1-1	TRBV5-1	NA	NA	CASSLMGTNTEAFF	TGCGCCAGCAGCTTGATGGGGACGAACACTGAAGCTTTCTTT
13	TRBJ2-1	TRBV12-3/TRBV12-4	TRBD2	few	CASISSGYNEQFF	TGTGCCAGCATCTCTAGCGGCTACAATGAGCAGTTCTTC
16	TRBJ2-1	TRBV15	TRBD2	NA	CATSRLTSGRYNEQFF	TGTGCCACCAGCCGCCTGACTAGCGGGAGGTACAATGAGCAGTTCTTC
20	TRBJ2-6	TRBV18	TRBD1	NA	CASSSLGTGGKHSGADVLTF	TGTGCCAGCTCATCTTTAGGGACAGGGGGGAAACACTCTGGGGCCGACGTCCTGACTTTC
15	TRBJ2-5	TRBV7-9	TRBD2	few	CASSPRQRDRETQYF	TGTGCCAGCAGCCCGAGACAGCGGGACCGAGAGACCCAGTACTTC
17	TRBJ2-1	TRBV9	TRBD1	few	CASSVGTGTGRYNEQFF	TGTGCCAGCAGCGTTGGGACCGGGACAGGTCGGTACAATGAGCAGTTCTTC
18	TRBJ2-2	TRBV7-2	TRBD2	NA	CASSLGSRSGSRSGELFF	TGTGCCAGCAGCTTAGGATCTAGAAGCGGGAGCCGTTCCGGGGAGCTGTTTTTT
11	TRBJ1-2	TRBV20-1	NA	few	CSAPPSGGYTF	TGCAGTGCGCCTCCTTCCGGTGGCTACACCTTC
15	TRBJ1-4	TRBV28	NA	NA	CASSGALATNEKLFF	TGTGCCAGCAGTGGCGCGCTTGCAACTAATGAAAAACTGTTTTTT
14	TRBJ2-7	TRBV5-1	TRBD2	NA	CASSLERERNEQYF	TGCGCCAGCAGCTTGGAGCGGGAAAGGAACGAGCAGTACTTC
14	TRBJ2-7	TRBV20-1	NA	NA	CSANRDSSRYEQYF	TGCAGTGCCAACCGGGACTCTTCAAGGTACGAGCAGTACTTC
12	TRBJ2-5	TRBV11-2	NA	NA	CASSGGQETQYF	TGTGCCAGCAGCGGGGGGCAAGAGACCCAGTACTTC
17	TRBJ2-1	TRBV20-1	NA	many	CSARPVSDSTIYNEQFF	TGCAGTGCTAGACCAGTTAGCGACTCAACTATTTACAATGAGCAGTTCTTC
15	TRBJ2-1	TRBV20-1	NA	NA	CSAPPAGSSYNEQFF	TGCAGTGCTCCCCCGGCGGGAAGCTCCTACAATGAGCAGTTCTTC
14	TRBJ1-4	TRBV5-1	NA	few	CASSSGSSGEKLFF	TGCGCCAGCAGCTCGGGTAGTAGCGGTGAAAAACTGTTTTTT
18	TRBJ1-5	TRBV24-1	NA	few	CATILSDRDINSNQPQHF	TGTGCCACCATTCTATCCGACCGGGACATTAATAGCAATCAGCCCCAGCATTTT
17	TRBJ2-6	TRBV19	TRBD1	NA	CASSRGQGEAGANVLTF	TGTGCCAGTAGTAGAGGACAGGGCGAAGCCGGGGCCAACGTCCTGACTTTC
17	TRBJ2-1	TRBV11-2	TRBD2	NA	CASSRAGGGSSYNEQFF	TGTGCCAGCAGCAGGGCGGGAGGCGGGAGCTCCTACAATGAGCAGTTCTTC
13	TRBJ2-5	TRBV20-1	NA	few	CSASGIRGETQYF	TGCAGTGCTAGCGGGATTAGAGGAGAGACCCAGTACTTC
14	TRBJ2-7	TRBV3-1	NA	few	CASSHNSGGSEQYF	TGTGCCAGCAGTCACAATTCGGGCGGTTCGGAGCAGTACTTC
14	TRBJ2-2	TRBV5-4	NA	NA	CASSPAAYTGELFF	TGTGCCAGCAGCCCGGCGGCGTACACCGGGGAGCTGTTTTTT
15	TRBJ2-7	TRBV15	TRBD1	few	CATSKPGQGTYEQYF	TGTGCCACCAGCAAACCGGGACAGGGGACCTACGAGCAGTACTTC
13	TRBJ2-5	TRBV4-2	NA	once	CASSQGAFQTQYF	TGTGCCAGCAGCCAAGGGGCCTTCCAGACCCAGTACTTC